This T cell receptor (beta chain) originates from a study of CD8 T cells in ankylosing spondylitis. TCRdb ran MiXCR on the 5' RACE reads and lists one entry per CDR3 protein. The repertoire holds 270,000 or so distinct CDR3 sequences, with under 20% as singletons. This clonotype was detected only a few times. One end of the junction is discordant with germline, which a read error may explain. This CDR3 has 17 residues. Germline CDR1 reads SEHNR; CDR2 reads FQNEAQ (reference sequence). Sequenced input: blood, either unsorted or a sorted T cell fraction (not recorded which). V is TRBV7-9 and J is TRBJ2-3, with D perhaps matching TRBD2 (5 bases). The clonotype was recovered from a male donor with ankylosing spondylitis or in good health (not recorded which). CDR3: CASSLAWLAESADTQYF. DNA of the CDR3: TGTGCCAGCAGCCTAGCATGGCTAGCTGAATCGGCAGATACGCAGTATTTT.